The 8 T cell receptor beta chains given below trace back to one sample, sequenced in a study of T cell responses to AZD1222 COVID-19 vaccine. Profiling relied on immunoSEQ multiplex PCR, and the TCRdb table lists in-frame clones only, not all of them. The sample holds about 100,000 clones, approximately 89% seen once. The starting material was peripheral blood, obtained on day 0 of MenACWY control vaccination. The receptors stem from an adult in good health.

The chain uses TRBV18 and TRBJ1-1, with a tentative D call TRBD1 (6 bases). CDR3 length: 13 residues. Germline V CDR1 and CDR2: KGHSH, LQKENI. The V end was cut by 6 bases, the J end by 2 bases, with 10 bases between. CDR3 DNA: TGTGCCAGCTCCTCGGGGGGCAACACTGAAGCTTTCTTT. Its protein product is CASSSGGNTEAFF. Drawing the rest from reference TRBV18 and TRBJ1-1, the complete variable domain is NAGVMQNPRHLVRRRGQEARLRCSPMKGHSHVYWYRQLPEEGLKFMVYLQKENIIDESGMPKERFSAEFPKEGPSILRIQQVVRGDSAAYFCASSSGGNTEAFFGQGTRLTVV.

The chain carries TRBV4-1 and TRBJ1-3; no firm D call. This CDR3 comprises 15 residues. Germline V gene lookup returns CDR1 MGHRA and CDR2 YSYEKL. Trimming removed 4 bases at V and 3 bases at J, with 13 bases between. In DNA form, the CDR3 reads TGCGCCAGCAGCCTTCCCCTCGAAAATGGAAACACCATATATTTT. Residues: CASSLPLENGNTIYF.

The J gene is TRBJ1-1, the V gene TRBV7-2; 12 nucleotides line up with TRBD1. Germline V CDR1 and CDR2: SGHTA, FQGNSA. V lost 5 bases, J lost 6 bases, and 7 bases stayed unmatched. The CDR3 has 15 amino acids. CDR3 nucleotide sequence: TGTGCCAGCAGCAGTCCGGGACAGGGGGCCCCTGAAGCTTTCTTT. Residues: CASSSPGQGAPEAFF.

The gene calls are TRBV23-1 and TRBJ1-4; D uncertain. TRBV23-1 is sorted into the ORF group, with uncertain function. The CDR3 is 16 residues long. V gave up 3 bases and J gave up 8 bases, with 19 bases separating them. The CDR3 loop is CASSQHLALGREKLFF. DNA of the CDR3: TGCGCCAGCAGTCAGCATCTCGCCTTAGGGCGGGAAAAACTGTTTTTT.

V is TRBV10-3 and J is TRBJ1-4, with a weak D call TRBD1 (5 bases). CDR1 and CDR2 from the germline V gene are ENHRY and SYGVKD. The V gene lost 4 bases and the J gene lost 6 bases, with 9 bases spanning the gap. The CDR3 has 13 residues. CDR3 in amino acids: CAISGGGYEKLFF. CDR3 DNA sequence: TGTGCCATCAGTGGGGGGGGATATGAAAAACTGTTTTTT.

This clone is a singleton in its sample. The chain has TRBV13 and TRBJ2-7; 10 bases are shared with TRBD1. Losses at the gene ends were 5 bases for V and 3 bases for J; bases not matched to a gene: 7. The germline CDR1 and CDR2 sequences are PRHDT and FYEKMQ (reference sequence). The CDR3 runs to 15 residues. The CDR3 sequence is CASSTRTGGDYEQYF. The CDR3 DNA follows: TGTGCCAGCAGCACGCGGACAGGGGGTGACTACGAGCAGTACTTC.

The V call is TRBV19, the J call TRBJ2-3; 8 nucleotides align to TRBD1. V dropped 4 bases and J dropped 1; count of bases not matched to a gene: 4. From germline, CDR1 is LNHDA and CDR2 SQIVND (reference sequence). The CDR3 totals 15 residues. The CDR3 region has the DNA TGTGCCAGTAGTACCCAGGGGGCGGGCACAGATACGCAGTATTTT. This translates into CASSTQGAGTDTQYF. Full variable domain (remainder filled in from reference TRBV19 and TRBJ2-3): DGGITQSPKYLFRKEGQNVTLSCEQNLNHDAMYWYRQDPGQGLRLIYYSQIVNDFQKGDIAEGYSVSREKKESFPLTVTSAQKNPTAFYLCASSTQGAGTDTQYFGPGTRLTVL.

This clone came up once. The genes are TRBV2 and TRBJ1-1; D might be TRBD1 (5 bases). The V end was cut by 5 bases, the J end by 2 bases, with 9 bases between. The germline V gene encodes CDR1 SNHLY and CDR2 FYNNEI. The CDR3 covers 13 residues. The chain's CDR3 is CASSFQGNTEAFF. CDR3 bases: TGTGCCAGCAGTTTCCAGGGTAACACTGAAGCTTTCTTT.